Each of the 9 T cell receptor beta chains below was sequenced from the same sample in a study of T cell changes during pregnancy in multiple sclerosis. Sequencing was performed with immunoSEQ multiplex PCR; in TCRdb, only in-frame clones are kept and a portion is missing. This sample yields about 70,000 clones, of which around 94% are seen a single time; approximately 0.63% belongs to the top ten. Sequenced here: peripheral blood, sampled in the third trimester of pregnancy. Receptor source: a female donor with multiple sclerosis, enrolled in a pregnancy study.

The CDR3 sequence is CASSQDSGWGSYEQYF. CDR3 bases: TGCGCCAGCAGCCAAGACTCAGGGTGGGGATCCTACGAGCAGTACTTC. The rearrangement joins TRBV4-3 to TRBJ2-7; maybe TRBD1 (5 bases). The CDR3 is made up of 16 amino acids. V was clipped by 0 bases and J by 1 base, with 13 bases between them. CDR1 and CDR2 from the germline V gene are LGHNA and YSLEER.

V gene TRBV4-2 combines with J gene TRBJ1-2, with D maybe TRBD1 (5 bases). The ends were cut back, 1 base at V and 2 bases at J, with 11 bases in the middle. This CDR3 has 15 residues. Germline CDR1 LGHNA, CDR2 YNFKEQ. The CDR3 sequence: CASSQATQVNYGYTF. The CDR3 region has the DNA TGTGCCAGCAGCCAAGCGACACAGGTGAACTATGGCTACACCTTC.

The chain employs TRBV7-9 and TRBJ2-7; D remains unclear. Trimming cost V 1 base and J 3 bases, with 13 bases left between them. This CDR3 comprises 15 residues. Germline assignment: CDR1 SEHNR and CDR2 FQNEAQ (reference sequence). CDR3 loop: CASSLEAAFGYEQYF. DNA for the CDR3: TGTGCCAGCAGCTTAGAGGCGGCCTTCGGCTACGAGCAGTACTTC. The variable domain in full, with the rest retrieved from reference TRBV7-9 and TRBJ2-7, is DTGVSQNPRHKITKRGQNVTFRCDPISEHNRLYWYRQTLGQGPEFLTYFQNEAQLEKSRLLSDRFSAERPKGSFSTLEIQRTEQGDSAMYLCASSLEAAFGYEQYFGPGTRLTVT.

The chain recombines TRBV9 with TRBJ2-5; perhaps TRBD2 as D (6 bases). The germline gives CDR1 SGDLS, CDR2 YYNGEE. Trimming cost V 0 bases and J 0 bases, with 12 bases left between them. This CDR3 spans 16 amino acids. DNA of the CDR3: TGTGCCAGCAGCGTAGGCGGGGACCGGAACCAAGAGACCCAGTACTTC. It is translated as CASSVGGDRNQETQYF. The full variable domain, with the rest looked up from reference TRBV9 and TRBJ2-5, is DSGVTQTPKHLITATGQRVTLRCSPRSGDLSVYWYQQSLDQGLQFLIQYYNGEERAKGNILERFSAQQFPDLHSELNLSSLELGDSALYFCASSVGGDRNQETQYFGPGTRLLVL.

The chain's CDR3 is CASSYSIEGSQETQYF. The CDR3 nucleotides read TGTGCCAGCAGTTACTCGATCGAGGGCAGCCAAGAGACCCAGTACTTC. J is TRBJ2-5 and V is TRBV6-6, with D maybe TRBD2 (5 bases). Trimming took off 0 bases at V and 1 base at J, with 12 bases between the two ends. Germline assignment: CDR1 MNHNY and CDR2 SVGAGI (reference sequence). CDR3 length equals 16 residues.

The count of this clone is one. The rearrangement links TRBV6-6 to TRBJ2-7; 7 nucleotides agree with TRBD2. The J segment lost 9 bases and the V segment lost 9 bases, leaving 14 bases of the junction unmatched. Germline V lookup: CDR1 MNHNY, CDR2 SVGAGI (reference sequence). The CDR3 spans 13 residues. The CDR3 sequence: CASSGSGIRRQYF. CDR3 DNA: TGTGCCAGTAGTGGCAGCGGGATTCGGAGGCAGTACTTC.

The rearrangement links TRBV7-6 to TRBJ1-5; 8 bases map to TRBD1. V lost 5 bases, J lost 2 bases, and 5 bases stayed unmatched. This CDR3 contains 15 residues. Germline lookup yields CDR1 SGHVS and CDR2 FNYEAQ. CDR3 region: CASSQGAAGNQPQHF. The DNA of the CDR3 is TGTGCCAGCAGCCAGGGGGCGGCTGGCAATCAGCCCCAGCATTTT. Full variable domain (remainder filled in from reference TRBV7-6 and TRBJ1-5): GAGVSQSPRYKVTKRGQDVALRCDPISGHVSLYWYRQALGQGPEFLTYFNYEAQQDKSGLPNDRFSAERPEGSISTLTIQRTEQRDSAMYRCASSQGAAGNQPQHFGDGTRLSIL.

About this clone: Compared with germline, one end of the junction differs, possibly owing to a read error. The J gene is TRBJ1-2, the V gene TRBV7-7; D possibly corresponds to TRBD1 (6 bases). The CDR3 is 16 residues long. Germline V gives CDR1 SSHAT, CDR2 FNYEAQ (reference sequence). CDR3 sequence reads: CASSPIGQLPNYGYTF. The CDR3 coding sequence is TGTGCTAGCAGCCCTATCGGACAGCTTCCTAACTATGGCTACACCTTC.

This chain uses TRBV7-2 with TRBJ1-4; unclear D gene. V lost 5 bases and J 0 bases, leaving 7 bases between the germline ends. The CDR3 totals 14 residues. CDR1 and CDR2 from the germline V gene are SGHTA and FQGNSA. The CDR3 coding sequence is TGTGCCAGCAGCCTTTTTGCAACTAATGAAAAACTGTTTTTT. Its protein is CASSLFATNEKLFF. The whole variable domain, remainder taken from reference TRBV7-2 and TRBJ1-4, is GAGVSQSPSNKVTEKGKDVELRCDPISGHTALYWYRQSLGQGLEFLIYFQGNSAPDKSGLPSDRFSAERTGGSVSTLTIQRTQQEDSAVYLCASSLFATNEKLFFGSGTQLSVL.